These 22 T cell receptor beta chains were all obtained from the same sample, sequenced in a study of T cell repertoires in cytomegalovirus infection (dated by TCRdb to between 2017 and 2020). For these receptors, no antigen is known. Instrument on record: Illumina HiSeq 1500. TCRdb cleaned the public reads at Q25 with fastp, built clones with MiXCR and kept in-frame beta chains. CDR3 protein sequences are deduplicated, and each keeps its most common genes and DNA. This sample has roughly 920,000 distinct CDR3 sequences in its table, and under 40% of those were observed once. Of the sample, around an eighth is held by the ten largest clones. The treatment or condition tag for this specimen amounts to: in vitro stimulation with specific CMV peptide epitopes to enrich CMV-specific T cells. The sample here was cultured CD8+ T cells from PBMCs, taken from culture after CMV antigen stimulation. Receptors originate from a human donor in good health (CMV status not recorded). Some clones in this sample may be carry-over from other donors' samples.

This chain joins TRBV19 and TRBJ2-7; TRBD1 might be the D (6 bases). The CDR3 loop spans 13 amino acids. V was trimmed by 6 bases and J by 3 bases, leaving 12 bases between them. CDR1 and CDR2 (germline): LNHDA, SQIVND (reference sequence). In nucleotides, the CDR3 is TGTGCCAGTAGCAATAGGGGGAACTACGAGCAGTACTTC. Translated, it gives CASSNRGNYEQYF. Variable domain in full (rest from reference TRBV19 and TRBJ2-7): DGGITQSPKYLFRKEGQNVTLSCEQNLNHDAMYWYRQDPGQGLRLIYYSQIVNDFQKGDIAEGYSVSREKKESFPLTVTSAQKNPTAFYLCASSNRGNYEQYFGPGTRLTVT.

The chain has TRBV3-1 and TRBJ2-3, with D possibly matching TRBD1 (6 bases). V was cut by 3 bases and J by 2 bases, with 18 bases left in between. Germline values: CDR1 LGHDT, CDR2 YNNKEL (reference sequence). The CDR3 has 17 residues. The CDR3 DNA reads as TGTGCCAGCAGCCAGAGTTGGGGGCGAGAGAACACAGATACGCAGTATTTT. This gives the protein CASSQSWGRENTDTQYF.

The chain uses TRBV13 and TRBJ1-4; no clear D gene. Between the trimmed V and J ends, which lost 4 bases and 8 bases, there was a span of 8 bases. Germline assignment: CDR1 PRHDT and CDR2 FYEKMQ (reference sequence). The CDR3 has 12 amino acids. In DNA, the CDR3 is TGTGCCAGCAGCTCCAGTCCGGAAAAACTGTTTTTT. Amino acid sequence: CASSSSPEKLFF.

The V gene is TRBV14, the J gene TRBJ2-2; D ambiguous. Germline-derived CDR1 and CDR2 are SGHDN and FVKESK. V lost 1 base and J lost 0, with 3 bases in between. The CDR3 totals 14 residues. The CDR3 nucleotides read TGTGCCAGCAGCCAAGTCTCGAACACCGGGGAGCTGTTTTTT. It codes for CASSQVSNTGELFF.

In DNA form, the CDR3 reads TGTGCCAGTAGTCCCGAGGGGGGGGGCTCCTACAATGAGCAGTTCTTC. Its translation: CASSPEGGGSYNEQFF. The rearrangement links TRBV19 to TRBJ2-1; D may be TRBD2 (7 bases). Germline CDR1 is LNHDA and CDR2 is SQIVND (reference sequence). Trimming removed 5 bases from V and 0 bases from J, with 14 bases in between. The CDR3 loop spans 16 amino acids.

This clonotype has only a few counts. The CDR3 DNA sequence: TGTGCCAGCAGCTCGGGACAAGGGGGTGATGAAAAACTGTTTTTT. Translation gives CASSSGQGGDEKLFF. The chain uses TRBV5-5 and TRBJ1-4; TRBD1 is a possible D gene (6 bases). The CDR3 covers 15 residues. Germline CDR1 and CDR2: SGHKS and YYEKEE (reference sequence). V shed 3 bases and J shed 6 bases, with 15 bases lying between them.

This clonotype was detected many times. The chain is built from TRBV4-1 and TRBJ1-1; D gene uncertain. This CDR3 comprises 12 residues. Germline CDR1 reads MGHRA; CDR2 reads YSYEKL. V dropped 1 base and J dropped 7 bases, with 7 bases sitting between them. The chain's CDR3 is CASSQGRGEAFF. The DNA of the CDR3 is TGCGCCAGCAGCCAAGGGCGGGGTGAAGCTTTCTTT.

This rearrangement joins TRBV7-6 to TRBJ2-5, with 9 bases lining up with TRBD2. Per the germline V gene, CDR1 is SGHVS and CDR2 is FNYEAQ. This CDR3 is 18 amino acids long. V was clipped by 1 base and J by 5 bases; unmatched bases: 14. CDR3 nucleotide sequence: TGTGCCAGCAGCTTAGGGGTAGCGGGGGCCACCGTCCTTGAGACCCAGTACTTC. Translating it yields CASSLGVAGATVLETQYF.

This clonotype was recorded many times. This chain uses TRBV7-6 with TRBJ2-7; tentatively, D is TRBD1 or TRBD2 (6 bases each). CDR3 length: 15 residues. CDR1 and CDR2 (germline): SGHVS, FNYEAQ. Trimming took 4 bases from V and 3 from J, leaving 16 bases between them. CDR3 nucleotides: TGTGCCAGCAGCTCGAAGGCGGGACACCTCTACGAGCAGTACGTC. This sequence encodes CASSSKAGHLYEQYV.

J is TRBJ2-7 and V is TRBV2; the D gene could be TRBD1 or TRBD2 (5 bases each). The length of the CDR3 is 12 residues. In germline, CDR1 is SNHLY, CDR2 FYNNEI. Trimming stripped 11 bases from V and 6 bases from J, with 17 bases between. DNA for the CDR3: TGTGCCGCCCAGGTGGGGGTTGGCGAGCAGTACTTC. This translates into CAAQVGVGEQYF.

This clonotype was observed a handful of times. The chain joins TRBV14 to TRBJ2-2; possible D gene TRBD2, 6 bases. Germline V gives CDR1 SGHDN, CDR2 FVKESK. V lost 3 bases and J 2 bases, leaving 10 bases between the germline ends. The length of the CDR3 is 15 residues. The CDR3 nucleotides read TGTGCCAGCAGCCACGAGGGACTCAACACCGGGGAGCTGTTTTTT. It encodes CASSHEGLNTGELFF.

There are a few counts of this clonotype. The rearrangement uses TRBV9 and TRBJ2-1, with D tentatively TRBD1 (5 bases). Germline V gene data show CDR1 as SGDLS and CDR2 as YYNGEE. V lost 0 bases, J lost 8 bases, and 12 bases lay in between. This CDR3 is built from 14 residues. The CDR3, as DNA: TGTGCCAGCAGCGTAGAGGACCTACAGGATGAGCAGTTCTTC. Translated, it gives CASSVEDLQDEQFF.

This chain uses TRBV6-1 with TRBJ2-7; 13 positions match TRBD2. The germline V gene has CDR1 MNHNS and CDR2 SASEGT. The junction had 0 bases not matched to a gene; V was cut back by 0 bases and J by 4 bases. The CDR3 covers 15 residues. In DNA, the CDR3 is TGTGCCAGCAGTGAAGCGACTAGCGGGGGGTACGAGCAGTACTTC. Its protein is CASSEATSGGYEQYF.

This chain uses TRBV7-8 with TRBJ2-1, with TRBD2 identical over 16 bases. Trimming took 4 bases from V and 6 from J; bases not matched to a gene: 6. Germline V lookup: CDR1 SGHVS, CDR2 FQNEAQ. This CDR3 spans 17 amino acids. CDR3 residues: CASSSGTSGGAGNEQFF. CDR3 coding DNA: TGTGCCAGCAGCTCCGGGACTAGCGGGGGGGCGGGCAATGAGCAGTTCTTC.

CDR3 in amino acids: CASSPGTSEGEQFF. As DNA, the CDR3 is TGTGCCAGCAGCCCCGGGACTAGCGAGGGTGAGCAGTTCTTC. The rearrangement links TRBV7-9 to TRBJ2-1; 10 nucleotides agree with TRBD2. The CDR3 contains 14 residues. Losses at the gene ends were 5 bases for V and 9 bases for J; bases not matched to a gene: 7. The germline V gene has CDR1 SEHNR and CDR2 FQNEAQ (reference sequence).

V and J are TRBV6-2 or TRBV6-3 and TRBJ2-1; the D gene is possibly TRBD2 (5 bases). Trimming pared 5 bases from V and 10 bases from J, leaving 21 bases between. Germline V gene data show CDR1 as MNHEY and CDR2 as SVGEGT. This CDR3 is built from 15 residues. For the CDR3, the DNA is TGTGCCAGCAGTACAGACTATAACCCTACAAGAGAGCAGTTCTTC. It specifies CASSTDYNPTREQFF.

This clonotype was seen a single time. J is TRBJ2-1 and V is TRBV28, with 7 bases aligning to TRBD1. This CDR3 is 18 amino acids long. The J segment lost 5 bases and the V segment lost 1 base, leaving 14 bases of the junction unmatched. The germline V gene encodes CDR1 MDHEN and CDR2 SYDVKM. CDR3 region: CASSLFPTTGVSHNEQFF. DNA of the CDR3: TGTGCCAGCAGTTTATTCCCAACAACAGGGGTCTCACACAATGAGCAGTTCTTC.

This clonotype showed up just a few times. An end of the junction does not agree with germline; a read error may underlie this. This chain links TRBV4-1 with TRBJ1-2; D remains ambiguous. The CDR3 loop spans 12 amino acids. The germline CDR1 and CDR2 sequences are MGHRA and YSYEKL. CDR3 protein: CASSQENYGYTF. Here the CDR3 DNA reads TGTGCCAGCAGCCAAGAAAACTATGGCTACACCTTC.

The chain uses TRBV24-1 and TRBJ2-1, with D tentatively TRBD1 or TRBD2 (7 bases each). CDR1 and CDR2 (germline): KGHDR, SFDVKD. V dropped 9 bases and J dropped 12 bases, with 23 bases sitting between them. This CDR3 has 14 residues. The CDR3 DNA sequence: TGTGCCACCGGCCAGGCAGGGGGGGCGATGAGGCAGTTCTTC. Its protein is CATGQAGGAMRQFF.

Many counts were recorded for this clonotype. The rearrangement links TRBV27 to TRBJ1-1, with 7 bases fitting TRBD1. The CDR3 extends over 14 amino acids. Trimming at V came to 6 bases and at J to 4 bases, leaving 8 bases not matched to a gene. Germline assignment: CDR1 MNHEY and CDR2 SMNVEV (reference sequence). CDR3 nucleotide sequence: TGTGCCAGCAGCCCAACAGGGGTGGGCACTGAAGCTTTCTTT. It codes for CASSPTGVGTEAFF.

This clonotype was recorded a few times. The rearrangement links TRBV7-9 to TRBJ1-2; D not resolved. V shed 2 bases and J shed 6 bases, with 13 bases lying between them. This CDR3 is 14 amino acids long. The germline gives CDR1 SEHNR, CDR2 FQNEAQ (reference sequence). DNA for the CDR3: TGTGCCAGCAGCTTAAGGCCTGCCAAAGATGGCTACACCTTC. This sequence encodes CASSLRPAKDGYTF.

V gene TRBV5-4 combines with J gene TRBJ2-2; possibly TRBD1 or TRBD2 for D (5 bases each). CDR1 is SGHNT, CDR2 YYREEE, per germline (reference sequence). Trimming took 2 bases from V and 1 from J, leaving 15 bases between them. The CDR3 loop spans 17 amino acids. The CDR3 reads CASSLAEGLLNTGELFF. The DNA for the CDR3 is TGTGCCAGCAGCTTAGCCGAGGGGCTCCTGAACACCGGGGAGCTGTTTTTT.